This T cell receptor beta chain is from a study of shared clonotypes between healthy human individuals. As for the study in general: Donor ages ranged 18 to 49 years: a couple of women, a few men.

Deep was the level used in running the assay. As handled by the study authors: Filtering was not the same, since immunoSEQ gave junction-only sequences without quality scores. Profiling relied on immunoSEQ multiplex PCR, and the TCRdb table lists in-frame clones only, not all of them. V and J calls and clone size follow that table, whereas D and trimming were derived from the DNA. Of some 580,000 clones listed, 98% are singletons. V dropped 2 bases and J dropped 4 bases, with 9 bases sitting between them. From germline, CDR1 is MDHEN and CDR2 SYDVKM. The CDR3 covers 14 residues. Only CD45RO-negative cells positively selected for CCR7 counted as naive CD8 cells, so terminally differentiated effector memory CD45RA+ cells were excluded.

The specimen sequenced was naive CD8+ T cells sorted from blood. The sequence was collected from a man aged 25 to 40 in good health. The chain joins TRBV28 to TRBJ1-5; D remains unclear. The CDR3 here is CASSLGYGNQPQHF. CDR3 nucleotides: TGTGCCAGCAGTTTAGGTTATGGTAATCAGCCCCAGCATTTT. Using reference TRBV28 and TRBJ1-5 for the parts outside the CDR3, the full variable domain is DVKVTQSSRYLVKRTGEKVFLECVQDMDHENMFWYRQDPGLGLRLIYFSYDVKMKEKGDIPEGYSVSREKKERFSLILESASTNQTSMYLCASSLGYGNQPQHFGDGTRLSIL.